This record looks at one T cell receptor (beta chain) sequence and its context. TCRdb's copy holds only in-frame clones and misses some; the assay was immunoSEQ multiplex PCR. This repertoire shows 83,000 or so clones, approximately 79% found once; its top ten account for approximately 1.5%. These data originate in a study of OX40 agonist ivuxolimab in advanced cancers. Background on the study: Patients were infused with ivuxolimab every 2 weeks at 0.01 to 10 mg/kg. Partial responses were achieved by three patients, one with hepatocellular carcinoma and two with cutaneous melanoma.

V was clipped by 0 bases and J by 7 bases; unmatched bases: 5. The germline V gene has CDR1 SGHRS and CDR2 YFSETQ. The CDR3 is 16 residues long. The material was CD4+ or CD8+ T cells sorted from blood, obtained in a trial of the OX40 agonist ivuxolimab. The clonotype was recovered from an adult with an advanced solid tumor such as melanoma, head and neck, liver or kidney cancer. The J gene is TRBJ2-1, the V gene TRBV5-1; TRBD2 matches at 12 bases. The CDR3 spells CASSLAVLAGGNEQFF. The DNA of the CDR3 is TGCGCCAGCAGCTTGGCCGTACTAGCGGGAGGTAATGAGCAGTTCTTC.